This T cell receptor (beta chain) was obtained from a study of blood T cell repertoires in COVID-19. The overall study: Acute and convalescent COVID-19 specimens originated in the United States, Italy and Spain. PBMCs, B-cell-depleted T cells, or T cells provided the cDNA or gDNA that made up the material.

In the authors' workflow: How many nucleated cells were present was estimated from reference gene primer amplification. Only in-frame clones appear in the TCRdb table, and some are missing; sequencing was by immunoSEQ multiplex PCR. V and J calls and clone size are given by that table; D and trimming were obtained from the DNA. The data contain approximately 190,000 clones, roughly 80% of them singletons. This CDR3 region has 14 residues. With 1 base removed from V and 0 bases from J, the gap between germline ends came to 7 bases. Germline CDR1 is LNHDA and CDR2 is SQIVND (reference sequence). The sequencing sample was made of peripheral blood. The sequence came from a man aged 30 to 45 with active or convalescent COVID-19. The chain employs TRBV19 and TRBJ2-7; a possible D gene is TRBD2 (5 bases). Here the CDR3 reads CASSIGGSSYEQYF. In DNA form, the CDR3 reads TGTGCCAGTAGTATAGGAGGGTCCTCCTACGAGCAGTACTTC.